These 18 T cell receptor beta chains came from one sample sequenced in a study of T cells after yellow fever vaccination. TCRdb called the 5' RACE reads again in MiXCR, with one record for every CDR3 protein. This sample has some 390,000 distinct CDR3 sequences, with around 6.4% found just once. The specimen comprised PBMCs, sampled 5 days after the yellow fever booster vaccination. The receptors shown here come from a man aged 25 to 45 who received the YFV17D yellow fever vaccine.

This clonotype was counted at least ten times. The chain employs TRBV15 and TRBJ2-2, with 7 bases matching TRBD1. Germline loops: CDR1 LNHNV, CDR2 YYDKDF (reference sequence). The CDR3 covers 16 residues. Losses at the gene ends were 6 bases for V and 6 bases for J; bases not matched to a gene: 13. In nucleotides, the CDR3 is TGTGCCACCAGTACGGCCAGGGGGAGCTTTTCCGGGGAGCTGTTTTTT. Translating gives CATSTARGSFSGELFF.

The chain recombines TRBV5-8 with TRBJ2-1; TRBD2 agrees at 10 bases. V dropped 0 bases and J dropped 10; count of bases not matched to a gene: 7. Germline V CDR1 and CDR2: SGHTS, YDEGEE. The CDR3 has 15 residues. In DNA form, the CDR3 reads TGTGCCAGCAGCTTGGGGCTAGCGGGAGCTCGGGAGCAGTTCTTC. Protein: CASSLGLAGAREQFF.

Many counts were recorded for this clonotype. The J gene is TRBJ2-2, the V gene TRBV7-2, with D possibly being TRBD2 (5 bases). Trimming took 5 bases from V and 2 from J, leaving 12 bases between them. CDR1 and CDR2 (germline): SGHTA, FQGNSA. The CDR3 has 15 amino acids. The CDR3 DNA is TGTGCCAGCAGCCCTCGGGCGGGCAACACCGGGGAGCTGTTTTTT. Protein: CASSPRAGNTGELFF.

The gene calls are TRBV11-1 and TRBJ2-1; 8 bases are a match to TRBD1. From germline, CDR1 is SGHAT and CDR2 FQDESV (reference sequence). The CDR3 spans 17 residues. V lost 1 base, J lost 2 bases, and 7 bases stayed unmatched. The CDR3 is CASSLVSGRGPYNEQFF. CDR3 nucleotide sequence: TGTGCCAGCAGCTTAGTCTCGGGCAGGGGGCCCTACAATGAGCAGTTCTTC.

This clonotype has only a few counts. The CDR3 region has the DNA TGCGCCAGCAGCCGCAAAGGACAGGGGGCCGCAGATACGCAGTATTTT. This gives the protein CASSRKGQGAADTQYF. The V and J genes are TRBV4-3 and TRBJ2-3, with 11 bases aligning to TRBD1. The CDR3 loop spans 16 amino acids. The V gene's germline CDR1 is LGHNA and CDR2 YSLEER. Trimming cost V 4 bases and J 4 bases; bases outside gene matches: 7.

This clonotype was picked up many times. The V call is TRBV7-2, the J call TRBJ2-1; D unresolved. The germline V gene encodes CDR1 SGHTA and CDR2 FQGNSA. The CDR3 length is 15 residues. Trimming removed 1 base at V and 5 bases at J, with 12 bases between. The CDR3 sequence is CASSLVAVLNNEQFF. The CDR3 DNA sequence: TGTGCCAGCAGCTTAGTTGCCGTACTGAACAATGAGCAGTTCTTC.

The V gene is TRBV19, the J gene TRBJ2-6, with TRBD2 identical over 8 bases. CDR1 is LNHDA, CDR2 SQIVND, per germline (reference sequence). CDR3 length: 17 amino acids. V lost 5 bases and J lost 11; bases outside the gene matches: 17. The CDR3 bases are TGTGCCAGTAGTTTCTCTTCGGGAGGGACCTTCCTCGACGTCCTGACTTTC. It yields the protein CASSFSSGGTFLDVLTF.

This chain connects TRBV6-1 to TRBJ1-1; 9 nucleotides line up with TRBD1. The germline V gene encodes CDR1 MNHNS and CDR2 SASEGT. Trimming took 2 bases from V and 1 from J; bases not matched to a gene: 5. There are 16 residues in the CDR3. DNA of the CDR3: TGTGCCAGCAGTGAACAACCGGGACAGGGGAACACTGAAGCTTTCTTT. This encodes CASSEQPGQGNTEAFF.

At least ten counts were recorded for this clonotype. The rearrangement joins TRBV20-1 to TRBJ2-7; the match to TRBD1 covers 10 bases. V trimming: 6 bases; J trimming: 2 bases; junction bases outside the gene matches: 13. The CDR3 runs 16 residues. Looked up from germline, CDR1 is DFQATT and CDR2 is SNEGSKA (reference sequence). CDR3 sequence: CSARQGASPGTYEQYF. CDR3 sequence (DNA): TGCAGTGCAAGACAGGGGGCCTCTCCAGGAACCTACGAGCAGTACTTC.

This clonotype was counted a few times. The V and J genes are TRBV6-2 or TRBV6-3 and TRBJ2-4; the match to TRBD2 covers 8 bases. The CDR3 sequence is 17 residues long. J gave up 8 bases and V 4 bases, and 16 bases lay outside the gene matches. Looked up from germline, CDR1 is MNHEY and CDR2 is SVGEGT. DNA for the CDR3: TGTGCCAGCAGTTCTATCGCCGGGACTAGAGGTGTATACATTCAGTACTTC. Translation gives CASSSIAGTRGVYIQYF.

This clonotype was seen more than once but under ten times. The gene calls are TRBV5-5 and TRBJ1-6, with D perhaps TRBD1 (5 bases). The V and J ends lost 3 bases and 7 bases respectively, with 20 bases between them. The CDR3 has 17 amino acids. Germline-derived CDR1 and CDR2 are SGHKS and YYEKEE (reference sequence). CDR3 amino acids: CASSSEPTGYRNSPLHF. As DNA, the CDR3 is TGTGCCAGCAGCTCCGAGCCAACAGGTTACAGAAATTCACCCCTCCACTTT.

This clonotype was picked up many times. The rearrangement uses TRBV7-2 and TRBJ1-2; D is ambiguous. Germline V gives CDR1 SGHTA, CDR2 FQGNSA. V lost 0 bases and J 3 bases, leaving 8 bases between the germline ends. There are 14 residues in the CDR3. The CDR3 reads CASSLAGYDYGYTF. The CDR3 DNA is TGTGCCAGCAGCTTAGCCGGGTACGACTATGGCTACACCTTC.

This clonotype appeared a few times. The chain is built from TRBV20-1 and TRBJ2-5; D could derive from TRBD1 or TRBD2 (5 bases each). The CDR3 is made up of 16 amino acids. V lost 0 bases and J lost 5, with 19 bases in between. Germline lookup yields CDR1 DFQATT and CDR2 SNEGSKA (reference sequence). CDR3: CSARDQRPGSVETQYF. The CDR3 DNA reads TGCAGTGCTAGAGATCAGCGGCCAGGGTCGGTGGAGACCCAGTACTTC.

This clonotype was seen at least ten times. The rearrangement links TRBV7-2 to TRBJ2-5; 12 positions agree with TRBD2. There are 15 residues in the CDR3. After removal of 10 bases from V and 1 base from J, the junction contained 7 bases not matched to a gene. The germline V gene encodes CDR1 SGHTA and CDR2 FQGNSA. CDR3 coding DNA: TGTGCCATCGGACTAGCGGGACGCCCCCAAGAGACCCAGTACTTC. Its protein is CAIGLAGRPQETQYF.

This clonotype was counted ten times or more. The CDR3 loop reads CAWSDPRGVYNEQFF. The CDR3 region has the DNA TGTGCCTGGAGTGACCCCCGGGGGGTATACAATGAGCAGTTCTTC. This chain connects TRBV30 to TRBJ2-1; 7 bases line up with TRBD2. J lost 4 bases, V lost 1 base, and 7 bases had no gene match. CDR3 size: 15 residues. The germline CDR1 and CDR2 sequences are GTSNPN and SVGIG (reference sequence).

Details on this clonotype: A much larger clone differs by one base, so this may be a read error. The chain has TRBV2 and TRBJ2-5, with D perhaps given as TRBD1 or TRBD2 (5 bases each). Germline V CDR1 and CDR2: SNHLY, FYNNEI. V lost 11 bases to trimming and J lost 8 bases, with 21 bases between them. CDR3 length equals 13 residues. The CDR3 bases are TGTGCCTGCAAAGAGGGGCAGCCCCGAACCCAGTACTTC. It encodes CACKEGQPRTQYF.

This clonotype has just a few counts. This chain connects TRBV10-3 to TRBJ2-2; D gene ambiguous. This CDR3 contains 11 residues. Germline CDR1 reads ENHRY; CDR2 reads SYGVKD. Trimming removed 2 bases at V and 7 bases at J, with 2 bases between. CDR3 coding DNA: TGTGCCATCAGTGAGGGCGGGGAGCTGTTTTTT. Translating it yields CAISEGGELFF.

Only a few counts were recorded for this clonotype. The V call is TRBV20-1, the J call TRBJ2-3; 7 positions agree with TRBD2. The CDR3 sequence is 12 residues long. CDR1 DFQATT and CDR2 SNEGSKA come from the germline V gene (reference sequence). V dropped 5 bases and J dropped 6; count of bases not matched to a gene: 5. The CDR3 sequence: CSALGRADTQYF. The CDR3 DNA reads TGCAGTGCTTTGGGGAGGGCCGATACGCAGTATTTT.